Shown below are 11 T cell receptor beta chains from a single sample sequenced in a study of T cells in localized non-small cell lung cancer. Repertoires were generated with immunoSEQ multiplex PCR, while TCRdb's copy carries only in-frame clones and drops some. The sample yields over a thousand clones, about 30% seen once. The sample consisted of lung tumor tissue, taken before any cancer treatment. The receptor source for this set is a male donor older than 55 with stage I lung adenocarcinoma.

This clone has only a few counts. CDR3 bases: TGTGCCAGCAGCTTAGGTAGCGGGAGATACGAGCAGTACTTC. Encoded protein: CASSLGSGRYEQYF. The gene calls are TRBV11-3 and TRBJ2-7; 9 nucleotides agree with TRBD2. The V gene's germline CDR1 is SGHNT and CDR2 YENEEA. After removal of 1 base from V and 4 bases from J, the junction contained 2 bases not matched to a gene. CDR3 length: 14 amino acids.

This clone was counted a few times. The chain combines TRBV11-3 with TRBJ2-3, with D perhaps matching TRBD1 or TRBD2 (5 bases each). The CDR3 is 14 residues long. The V end was cut by 2 bases, the J end by 6 bases, with 12 bases between. Germline lookup yields CDR1 SGHNT and CDR2 YENEEA. CDR3 in DNA: TGTGCCAGCAGCTTAAGGATGGGGGTGGATACGCAGTATTTT. Residues: CASSLRMGVDTQYF.

A few counts support this clone. The chain couples TRBV5-1 to TRBJ2-1; 7 positions agree with TRBD1. CDR3 length: 15 residues. V was pared by 2 bases and J by 6 bases, with 8 bases of the junction left unmatched. From germline, CDR1 is SGHRS and CDR2 YFSETQ. The CDR3 reads CASSLEDRERNEQFF. CDR3 sequence (DNA): TGCGCCAGCAGCTTAGAAGACAGGGAGCGCAATGAGCAGTTCTTC.

This chain uses TRBV19 with TRBJ2-7; 7 positions agree with TRBD2. This CDR3 comprises 15 residues. CDR1 LNHDA and CDR2 SQIVND come from the germline V gene (reference sequence). V lost 3 bases, J lost 4 bases, and 9 bases stayed unmatched. In DNA form, the CDR3 reads TGTGCCAGTAGTATCGGAGGGGACTATGGGTACGAGCAGTACTTC. Translated: CASSIGGDYGYEQYF. Combining the CDR3 with reference TRBV19 and TRBJ2-7 gives the whole variable domain DGGITQSPKYLFRKEGQNVTLSCEQNLNHDAMYWYRQDPGQGLRLIYYSQIVNDFQKGDIAEGYSVSREKKESFPLTVTSAQKNPTAFYLCASSIGGDYGYEQYFGPGTRLTVT.

The rearrangement links TRBV28 to TRBJ2-1; 11 nucleotides line up with TRBD2. Germline values: CDR1 MDHEN, CDR2 SYDVKM. This CDR3 has 15 amino acids. V shed 5 bases, J shed 5 bases, and the junction held 5 bases outside the gene matches. The CDR3 sequence: CASSPGLAENNEQFF. The CDR3 DNA reads TGTGCCAGCAGTCCGGGACTAGCGGAAAACAATGAGCAGTTCTTC.

This clone was counted between two and nine times. J is TRBJ2-5 and V is TRBV11-3, with 12 bases fitting TRBD2. This CDR3 has 16 amino acids. The germline V gene encodes CDR1 SGHNT and CDR2 YENEEA. The V segment lost 3 bases and the J segment 2 bases; nucleotides outside the gene matches: 4. The CDR3 here is CASSLSLAGGQETQYF. In DNA form, the CDR3 reads TGTGCCAGCAGCTTGAGTCTAGCGGGGGGGCAAGAGACCCAGTACTTC.

This clone is deemed large. This chain uses TRBV9 with TRBJ2-1, with TRBD2 identical over 13 bases. The CDR3 has 16 amino acids. With 6 bases clipped from V and 4 bases from J, the junction kept 7 bases outside the gene matches. Germline V gene data show CDR1 as SGDLS and CDR2 as YYNGEE. The CDR3 loop is CASIGLAGDYYNEQFF. The DNA for the CDR3 is TGTGCCAGCATCGGACTAGCGGGAGATTATTACAATGAGCAGTTCTTC.

This clone turned up a few times. The chain carries TRBV28 and TRBJ2-1, with D unresolved. The length of the CDR3 is 16 residues. The ends were cut back, 6 bases at V and 0 bases at J, with 15 bases in the middle. Germline V gene sequence: CDR1 MDHEN, CDR2 SYDVKM. The CDR3 DNA follows: TGTGCCAGCAGCCTCCGGCCGGCGGCCTCCTACAATGAGCAGTTCTTC. Translation: CASSLRPAASYNEQFF. Supplemented by reference TRBV28 and TRBJ2-1, the full variable domain reads DVKVTQSSRYLVKRTGEKVFLECVQDMDHENMFWYRQDPGLGLRLIYFSYDVKMKEKGDIPEGYSVSREKKERFSLILESASTNQTSMYLCASSLRPAASYNEQFFGPGTRLTVL.

The chain employs TRBV5-1 and TRBJ2-7; TRBD1 is a possible D gene (6 bases). The CDR3 is made up of 17 amino acids. The germline V and J ends were trimmed by 0 bases and 0 bases, with 16 bases remaining between them. The germline V gene encodes CDR1 SGHRS and CDR2 YFSETQ. As DNA, the CDR3 is TGCGCCAGCAGCTTGGGACAAAGGGGACAAAGCTCCTACGAGCAGTACTTC. This sequence encodes CASSLGQRGQSSYEQYF.

The chain joins TRBV5-1 to TRBJ1-6, with 8 bases fitting TRBD1. Trimming cost V 8 bases and J 5 bases; bases outside gene matches: 9. The CDR3 runs to 15 residues. Germline values: CDR1 SGHRS, CDR2 YFSETQ. The CDR3 region is CARFLGGQDNSPLHF. The CDR3 coding sequence is TGCGCCAGATTCCTGGGGGGACAGGATAATTCACCCCTCCACTTT.

By share of the sample, this clone is large. The rearrangement uses TRBV9 and TRBJ2-2; D call uncertain. The CDR3 length is 15 residues. Germline V gene data show CDR1 as SGDLS and CDR2 as YYNGEE. V lost 0 bases and J lost 4, with 10 bases in between. This CDR3 reads CASSVGSMGTGELFF. The CDR3 nucleotides read TGTGCCAGCAGCGTAGGTAGCATGGGCACCGGGGAGCTGTTTTTT.